A single sample gave rise to the 13 T cell receptor beta chains below, sequenced in a study of blood T cells in healthy people across ages. A sample-barcoded 5' primer and a J-beta primer mix were used in a second PCR of about 7 to 12 cycles. A single record per CDR3 protein comes from TCRdb applying MiXCR to the 5' RACE reads. The sample includes approximately 900,000 distinct CDR3 sequences, around 48% of them seen just once. The specimen sequenced was blood. The origin of the receptors is a man aged 30-40 years in good health.

This clonotype was recorded a few times. Here the CDR3 reads CSTDGGYTF. The CDR3, as DNA: TGCAGCACTGACGGGGGCTACACCTTC. The chain combines TRBV29-1 with TRBJ1-2; D gene unclear. The CDR3 contains 9 residues. V lost 8 bases, J lost 8 bases, and 9 bases lay in between. In germline, CDR1 is SQVTM, CDR2 ANQGSEA. Supplemented by reference TRBV29-1 and TRBJ1-2, the full variable domain reads SAVISQKPSRDICQRGTSLTIQCQVDSQVTMMFWYRQQPGQSLTLIATANQGSEATYESGFVIDKFPISRPNLTFSTLTVSNMSPEDSSIYLCSTDGGYTFGSGTRLTVV.

This clonotype came up many times. The chain links TRBV12-3 or TRBV12-4 to TRBJ2-7; 9 bases are shared with TRBD2. The length of the CDR3 is 15 residues. V gave up 7 bases and J gave up 5 bases; unmatched junction bases: 12. This chain's CDR3 is CASTQSASGVHEQYF. CDR3 sequence (DNA): TGTGCCAGCACCCAAAGCGCTAGCGGGGTCCACGAGCAGTACTTC.

The chain combines TRBV28 with TRBJ1-5; TRBD1 might be the D (6 bases). V lost 5 bases and J lost 7, with 12 bases in between. Germline V gene sequence: CDR1 MDHEN, CDR2 SYDVKM. The CDR3 sequence is 13 residues long. CDR3 nucleotide sequence: TGTGCCAGCAGTGCCAGGGGTAACCAGCCCCAGCATTTT. It translates to CASSARGNQPQHF.

V usage is TRBV24-1 and J usage is TRBJ2-7; no clear D gene. This CDR3 region has 14 residues. V lost 3 bases, J lost 4 bases, and 12 bases lay in between. Germline lookup yields CDR1 KGHDR and CDR2 SFDVKD. As DNA, the CDR3 is TGTGCCACCAGTGATCCCCTGGACGGTTACGAGCAGTACTTC. It is translated as CATSDPLDGYEQYF.

The rearrangement uses TRBV3-1 and TRBJ1-2; 9 nucleotides line up with TRBD1. The CDR3 loop spans 16 amino acids. V gave up 1 base and J gave up 7 bases; unmatched junction bases: 10. The germline V gene encodes CDR1 LGHDT and CDR2 YNNKEL (reference sequence). CDR3 amino acids: CASSQAVLQGAGGYTF. The CDR3 nucleotides are TGTGCCAGCAGCCAAGCGGTTCTACAGGGGGCAGGTGGCTACACCTTC.

This clonotype was seen a handful of times. The chain employs TRBV7-8 and TRBJ2-5; D is undetermined. Germline assignment: CDR1 SGHVS and CDR2 FQNEAQ. This CDR3 is built from 17 residues. Trimming removed 2 bases from V and 7 bases from J, with 23 bases in between. The CDR3: CASSLYVSGPSHGTQYF. Written as DNA, the CDR3 is TGTGCCAGCAGCTTATATGTTTCCGGACCTTCCCATGGGACCCAGTACTTC.

The V call is TRBV20-1, the J call TRBJ1-5, with 7 positions matching TRBD1. The CDR3 loop spans 14 amino acids. The J segment lost 3 bases and the V segment lost 5 bases, leaving 7 bases of the junction unmatched. The germline gives CDR1 DFQATT, CDR2 SNEGSKA (reference sequence). This CDR3 is CSAATGSINQPQHF. The CDR3 coding sequence is TGCAGTGCTGCGACAGGGTCCATCAATCAGCCCCAGCATTTT.

The rearrangement links TRBV6-1 to TRBJ2-3, with 7 bases lining up with TRBD2. V lost 7 bases to trimming and J lost 4 bases; unmatched junction nucleotides: 5. The germline CDR1 and CDR2 sequences are MNHNS and SASEGT. The CDR3 is 13 residues long. The CDR3 protein is CASTSGGADTQYF. The CDR3 DNA follows: TGTGCCAGCACCTCGGGGGGTGCAGATACGCAGTATTTT.

A few counts support this clonotype. The chain carries TRBV6-2 or TRBV6-3 and TRBJ2-3, with TRBD2 as a possible D gene (6 bases). The CDR3 consists of 13 residues. Germline CDR1 and CDR2: MNHEY and SVGEGT. Trimming cost V 2 bases and J 14 bases, with 17 bases left between them. CDR3 region: CASSYGAGLLRYF. In nucleotides, the CDR3 is TGTGCCAGCAGTTACGGGGCGGGGCTACTCCGGTATTTT.

This rearrangement joins TRBV7-9 to TRBJ1-2; no reliable D call. Germline V CDR1 and CDR2: SEHNR, FQNEAQ (reference sequence). The CDR3 covers 12 residues. Deletions cut 1 base from V and 6 bases from J, with 6 bases between. In nucleotides, the CDR3 is TGTGCCAGCAGCTTAGTGGAGGATGGCTACACCTTC. Its translation is CASSLVEDGYTF.

V usage is TRBV3-1 and J usage is TRBJ2-7; D unresolved. CDR1 and CDR2 (germline): LGHDT, YNNKEL (reference sequence). Trimming shortened V by 0 bases and J by 7 bases, and 25 bases separated the two germline ends. This CDR3 is 18 amino acids long. The chain's CDR3 is CASSQENVEFEILREQYF. CDR3 DNA: TGTGCCAGCAGCCAAGAGAACGTGGAATTCGAGATACTACGGGAGCAGTACTTC.

V gene TRBV12-3 or TRBV12-4 combines with J gene TRBJ2-5; TRBD1 or TRBD2 may be the D gene (5 bases each). There are 14 residues in the CDR3. Trimming took off 3 bases at V and 3 bases at J, with 11 bases between the two ends. DNA of the CDR3: TGTGCCAGCAGTTTTGGTGGGACGGAAGAGACCCAGTACTTC. Translating gives CASSFGGTEETQYF.

The rearrangement links TRBV5-1 to TRBJ2-5; tentatively, D is TRBD1 or TRBD2 (5 bases each). The J call could be wrong; TRBJ2-7 is a better fit for the DNA end. The germline CDR1 and CDR2 sequences are SGHRS and YFSETQ. This CDR3 is 13 amino acids long. The CDR3 spells CASRAPGRYEQYF. DNA of the CDR3: TGCGCCAGCAGAGCGCCGGGACGCTACGAGCAGTACTTC.